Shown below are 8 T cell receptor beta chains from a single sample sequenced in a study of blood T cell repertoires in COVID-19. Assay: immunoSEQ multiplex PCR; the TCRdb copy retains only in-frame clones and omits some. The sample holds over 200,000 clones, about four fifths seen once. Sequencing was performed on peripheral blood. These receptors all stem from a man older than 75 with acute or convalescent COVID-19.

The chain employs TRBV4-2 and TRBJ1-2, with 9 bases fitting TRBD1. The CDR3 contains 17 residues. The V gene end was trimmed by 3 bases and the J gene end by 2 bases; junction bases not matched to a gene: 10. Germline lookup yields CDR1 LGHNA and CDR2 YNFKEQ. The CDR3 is CASSQITRGQGNYGYTF. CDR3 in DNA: TGTGCCAGCAGCCAGATTACCCGGGGACAGGGAAACTATGGCTACACCTTC.

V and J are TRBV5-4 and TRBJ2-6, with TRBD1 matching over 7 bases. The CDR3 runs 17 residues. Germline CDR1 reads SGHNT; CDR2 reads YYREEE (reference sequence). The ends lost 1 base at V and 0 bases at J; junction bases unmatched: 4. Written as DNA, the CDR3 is TGTGCCAGCAGCTTGAGGGACAGCTTCTCTGGGGCCAACGTCCTGACTTTC. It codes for CASSLRDSFSGANVLTF.

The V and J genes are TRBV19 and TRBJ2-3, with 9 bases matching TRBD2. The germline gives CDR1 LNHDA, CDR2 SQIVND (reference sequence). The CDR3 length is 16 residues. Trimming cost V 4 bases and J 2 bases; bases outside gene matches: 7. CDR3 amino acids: CASSTPAGGNTDTQYF. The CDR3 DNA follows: TGTGCCAGTAGTACCCCAGCGGGAGGTAACACAGATACGCAGTATTTT. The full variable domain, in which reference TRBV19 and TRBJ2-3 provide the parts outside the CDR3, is DGGITQSPKYLFRKEGQNVTLSCEQNLNHDAMYWYRQDPGQGLRLIYYSQIVNDFQKGDIAEGYSVSREKKESFPLTVTSAQKNPTAFYLCASSTPAGGNTDTQYFGPGTRLTVL.

The DNA for the CDR3 is TGCGCCAGCAGCTTGGAGGTAGCGGGGTACAATGAGCAGTTCTTC. This sequence encodes CASSLEVAGYNEQFF. The rearrangement uses TRBV5-1 and TRBJ2-1, with 8 nucleotides matching TRBD2. Per the germline V gene, CDR1 is SGHRS and CDR2 is YFSETQ. The length of the CDR3 is 15 residues. Trimming removed 0 bases from V and 4 bases from J; junction bases left unmatched: 3.

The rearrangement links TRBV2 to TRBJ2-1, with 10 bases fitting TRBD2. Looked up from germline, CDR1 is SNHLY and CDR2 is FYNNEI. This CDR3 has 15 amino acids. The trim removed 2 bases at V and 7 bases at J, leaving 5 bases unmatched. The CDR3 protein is CASSESSGGPNEQFF. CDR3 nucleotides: TGTGCCAGCAGTGAAAGTAGCGGGGGGCCAAATGAGCAGTTCTTC.

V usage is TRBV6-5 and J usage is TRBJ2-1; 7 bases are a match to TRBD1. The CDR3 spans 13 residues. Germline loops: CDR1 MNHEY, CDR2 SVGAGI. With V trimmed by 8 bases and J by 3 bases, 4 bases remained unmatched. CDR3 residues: CASVPGGYNEQFF. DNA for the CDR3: TGTGCCAGCGTTCCAGGGGGCTACAATGAGCAGTTCTTC.

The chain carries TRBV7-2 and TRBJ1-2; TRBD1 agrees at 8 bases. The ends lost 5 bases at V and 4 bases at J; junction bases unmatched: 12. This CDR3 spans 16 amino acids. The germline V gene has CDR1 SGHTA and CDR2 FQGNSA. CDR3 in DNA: TGTGCCAGCAGCCTAGTAACAGGGGGTTGGGGCTATGGCTACACCTTC. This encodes CASSLVTGGWGYGYTF.

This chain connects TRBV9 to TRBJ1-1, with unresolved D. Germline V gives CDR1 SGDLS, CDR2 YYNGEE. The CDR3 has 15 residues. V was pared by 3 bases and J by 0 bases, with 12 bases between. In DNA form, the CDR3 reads TGTGCCAGCAGCGCCGAAACCTCGGTGAACACTGAAGCTTTCTTT. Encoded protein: CASSAETSVNTEAFF.